The present T cell receptor (beta chain) was sequenced within a study of T cells in Graves' hyperthyroidism and ophthalmopathy. Whole-study results and caveats: A model using 13 V-J features told ophthalmopathy apart from stable hyperthyroidism. Most thyroid clonotypes with frequency above 0.001 were detected in blood.

As regards this clonotype: Its antigen is not identified.

Patients were aged 18 to 65, had disease duration under 2 months, and had newly diagnosed hyperthyroidism. TCR beta CDR3 region amplification was performed from RNA transcripts. First-round RT-PCR of the TCR CDR3 relied on the HTBI primer set. TCRdb itself ran the multiplex PCR reads through MiXCR, one entry per CDR3 protein. The sample holds over 450,000 distinct CDR3 sequences, 13% to 15% seen once. This CDR3 comprises 16 residues. With V trimmed by 1 base and J by 9 bases, 8 bases remained unmatched. Looked up from germline, CDR1 is SGHTA and CDR2 is FQGTGA. The sequencing input was blood. The sequence was obtained from a woman aged 18-29 years with Graves' hyperthyroidism. The chain employs TRBV7-3 and TRBJ2-1; TRBD2 matches at 11 bases. For the CDR3, the DNA is TGTGCCAGCAGCTTAATACTAGCGGGAGTAAGGGGTGAGCAGTTCTTC. Protein: CASSLILAGVRGEQFF.